Below are 13 T cell receptor beta chains sequenced from a single sample in a study of blood T cell repertoires in COVID-19. The protocol was immunoSEQ multiplex PCR, while the TCRdb copy is restricted to in-frame clones and leaves out a portion. Among fewer than 300,000 clones listed, around 90% were seen once. Material: PBMCs or T cells enriched from blood (not recorded which). The origin of the receptors is a woman between 40 and 50 years old with acute COVID-19.

The rearrangement links TRBV12-3 or TRBV12-4 to TRBJ1-1, with D hard to call. This CDR3 spans 13 amino acids. The V end lost 6 bases, the J end lost 4 bases, and 12 bases lay between the germline ends. The CDR3 loop reads CASSPFGSTEAFF. The CDR3 nucleotides read TGTGCCAGCAGCCCGTTTGGTAGCACTGAAGCTTTCTTT.

The chain links TRBV4-3 to TRBJ2-2; 8 nucleotides line up with TRBD2. The CDR3 extends over 18 amino acids. Germline CDR1 LGHNA, CDR2 YSLEER. The trim removed 4 bases at V and 4 bases at J, leaving 14 bases unmatched. This CDR3 is CASSPFLSGTGGTGELFF. The CDR3 DNA reads as TGCGCCAGCAGCCCCTTCCTTAGCGGGACCGGGGGCACCGGGGAGCTGTTTTTT.

This chain joins TRBV9 and TRBJ1-3; no clear D. CDR1 and CDR2 from the germline V gene are SGDLS and YYNGEE. There are 14 residues in the CDR3. V lost 2 bases, J lost 0 bases, and 6 bases lay in between. The CDR3 sequence is CASSVVSSGNTIYF. The CDR3 DNA reads TGTGCCAGCAGCGTCGTCAGCTCTGGAAACACCATATATTTT.

This clone was seen a few times. V usage is TRBV24-1 and J usage is TRBJ2-2, with a possible D match to TRBD2 (5 bases). CDR1 is KGHDR, CDR2 SFDVKD, per germline. This CDR3 is built from 15 residues. V lost 7 bases, J lost 6 bases, and 17 bases lay in between. The CDR3 loop reads CATSGVAIGAGELFF. The CDR3 DNA reads TGTGCCACCAGCGGCGTGGCAATCGGGGCCGGGGAGCTGTTTTTT.

The chain has TRBV10-3 and TRBJ2-3; 7 bases align to TRBD2. The germline V gene encodes CDR1 ENHRY and CDR2 SYGVKD. This CDR3 spans 13 amino acids. The CDR3 reads CATLSGGTDTQYF. CDR3 DNA: TGTGCTACCCTAAGCGGGGGCACAGATACGCAGTATTTT.

The chain uses TRBV9 and TRBJ1-2; 7 bases are a match to TRBD1. Germline CDR1 reads SGDLS; CDR2 reads YYNGEE. The CDR3 contains 14 residues. The junction had 6 bases not matched to a gene; V was cut back by 3 bases and J by 4 bases. In DNA, the CDR3 is TGTGCCAGCAGCGCCGGGACAGAATCCTATGGCTACACCTTC. Translating it yields CASSAGTESYGYTF.

V usage is TRBV29-1 and J usage is TRBJ2-7; D not certain. Per the germline V gene, CDR1 is SQVTM and CDR2 is ANQGSEA. V shed 6 bases and J shed 3 bases, with 9 bases lying between them. This CDR3 has 11 amino acids. Here the CDR3 reads CSVLQSYEQYF. The CDR3 coding sequence is TGCAGCGTCTTACAGAGCTACGAGCAGTACTTC.

This clone was counted once. V and J are TRBV25-1 and TRBJ1-3; TRBD1 is a possible D gene (6 bases). The CDR3 runs to 14 residues. Trimming left V 4 bases short and J 0 bases short, with 7 bases between. CDR1 and CDR2 (germline): MGHDK, SYGVNS. The CDR3 coding sequence is TGTGCCAGCAGTGCGACAGGCTCTGGAAACACCATATATTTT. Translated: CASSATGSGNTIYF.

This chain connects TRBV9 to TRBJ2-7; 9 bases line up with TRBD2. After removal of 7 bases from V and 3 bases from J, the junction contained 5 bases not matched to a gene. The length of the CDR3 is 13 residues. In germline, CDR1 is SGDLS, CDR2 YYNGEE. The DNA for the CDR3 is TGTGCCAGCGGGAGCGGGGGGCGCTACGAGCAGTACTTC. Translation gives CASGSGGRYEQYF.

The CDR3 loop reads CASRVQGWGTDTQYF. CDR3 nucleotide sequence: TGTGCCAGCAGGGTTCAGGGGTGGGGCACAGATACGCAGTATTTT. The chain is built from TRBV6-5 and TRBJ2-3; tentative D call: TRBD1 (6 bases). The CDR3 spans 15 residues. With 6 bases removed from V and 1 base from J, the gap between germline ends came to 14 bases. The germline gives CDR1 MNHEY, CDR2 SVGAGI.

About this clone itself: Other DNA sequences in the same sample also yield this CDR3. The chain recombines TRBV29-1 with TRBJ1-1; 8 bases match TRBD1. The germline gives CDR1 SQVTM, CDR2 ANQGSEA. The CDR3 sequence is 12 residues long. V shed 3 bases and J 5 bases; nucleotides not matched to a gene: 2. This CDR3 reads CSVDRGRTEAFF. In DNA, the CDR3 is TGCAGCGTTGACAGGGGGCGGACTGAAGCTTTCTTT. Full variable domain (rest looked up from reference TRBV29-1 and TRBJ1-1): SAVISQKPSRDICQRGTSLTIQCQVDSQVTMMFWYRQQPGQSLTLIATANQGSEATYESGFVIDKFPISRPNLTFSTLTVSNMSPEDSSIYLCSVDRGRTEAFFGQGTRLTVV.

The chain employs TRBV4-1 and TRBJ1-1, with 11 bases fitting TRBD1. CDR3 length: 16 amino acids. Germline CDR1 and CDR2: MGHRA and YSYEKL. J lost 4 bases, V lost 4 bases, and 8 bases had no gene match. CDR3 nucleotide sequence: TGCGCCAGCAGCCGCGGGACAGGGGGAGGTCGCACTGAAGCTTTCTTT. Translating gives CASSRGTGGGRTEAFF.

V gene TRBV11-2 combines with J gene TRBJ1-4; the D gene is possibly TRBD1 (5 bases). V gave up 1 base and J gave up 3 bases, with 15 bases separating them. Per germline, CDR1 SGHAT and CDR2 FQNNGV. This CDR3 is 17 amino acids long. The CDR3 nucleotides are TGTGCCAGCAGCTTAGGATGGGGCAAGCTTTCTAATGAAAAACTGTTTTTT. This encodes CASSLGWGKLSNEKLFF. Looking up the rest from reference TRBV11-2 and TRBJ1-4 gives the full variable domain: EAGVAQSPRYKIIEKRQSVAFWCNPISGHATLYWYQQILGQGPKLLIQFQNNGVVDDSQLPKDRFSAERLKGVDSTLKIQPAKLEDSAVYLCASSLGWGKLSNEKLFFGSGTQLSVL.